What follows are 15 T cell receptor beta chains derived from one specimen sequenced in a study of T cell repertoires in cytomegalovirus infection (dated by TCRdb to 2018 to 2020). Sequencing used an Illumina HiSeq 1500. TCRdb trimmed the raw reads at Q25, called clones with MiXCR and kept productive beta chains. Each record represents a unique CDR3 protein, reported with the most common genes and DNA among its rows. The sample yields around 530,000 distinct CDR3 sequences; approximately 25% were counted once. The top ten clonotypes cover about 12% of the sample. The sequenced sample was PBMCs. These receptor sequences come from a human donor in good health (CMV status not recorded). Some clones in this sample may be carry-over from other donors' samples.

The chain is built from TRBV27 and TRBJ1-4; D unresolved. The CDR3 loop spans 15 amino acids. Germline values: CDR1 MNHEY, CDR2 SMNVEV (reference sequence). V was pared by 4 bases and J by 0 bases, with 9 bases between. For the CDR3, the DNA is TGTGCCAGCAGTTCATCAGACTCAACTAATGAAAAACTGTTTTTT. Its protein is CASSSSDSTNEKLFF.

A few counts support this clonotype. V usage is TRBV18 and J usage is TRBJ2-5; TRBD1 matches 7 bases. CDR1 and CDR2 (germline): KGHSH, LQKENI. The junction had 8 bases not matched to a gene; V was cut back by 8 bases and J by 2 bases. This CDR3 region has 14 residues. CDR3 residues: CASGSIRGQETQYF. The CDR3 DNA follows: TGTGCCAGCGGATCCATCAGGGGGCAAGAGACCCAGTACTTC.

The V gene is TRBV7-4, the J gene TRBJ2-1, with D tentatively TRBD1 (5 bases). V lost 3 bases and J 7 bases, leaving 22 bases between the germline ends. The CDR3 has 17 residues. Germline lookup yields CDR1 SGHVT and CDR2 SQSDAQ. CDR3 protein: CASSFLSFGRVGNEQFF. CDR3 nucleotide sequence: TGTGCCAGCAGCTTCCTTTCCTTCGGCAGGGTGGGGAATGAGCAGTTCTTC. Full variable domain (rest looked up from reference TRBV7-4 and TRBJ2-1): GAGVSQSPRYKVAKRGRDVALRCDSISGHVTLYWYRQTLGQGSEVLTYSQSDAQRDKSGRPSGRFSAERPERSVSTLKIQRTEQGDSAVYLCASSFLSFGRVGNEQFFGPGTRLTVL.

The chain employs TRBV27 and TRBJ2-1; no firm D call. V was clipped by 5 bases and J by 8 bases, with 19 bases between them. The CDR3 sequence is 15 residues long. In germline, CDR1 is MNHEY, CDR2 SMNVEV (reference sequence). The DNA of the CDR3 is TGTGCCAGCAGTCCCCCGCGACCCTCCCCTGATGAGCAGTTCTTC. Protein product: CASSPPRPSPDEQFF.

Here the CDR3 reads CASTVGQSSYNEQFF. The CDR3, as DNA: TGTGCCAGTACCGTCGGACAGAGCTCCTACAATGAGCAGTTCTTC. The rearrangement uses TRBV19 and TRBJ2-1; maybe TRBD1 (6 bases). Trimming stripped 7 bases from V and 0 bases from J, with 13 bases between. The CDR3 spans 15 residues. Germline CDR1 and CDR2: LNHDA and SQIVND (reference sequence).

A word on this clonotype: No conserved phenylalanine or tryptophan is present at the end of the CDR3, so a read error is the likely explanation. The gene calls are TRBV14 and TRBJ2-1; 9 nucleotides line up with TRBD2. The V segment lost 1 base and the J segment 7 bases; nucleotides outside the gene matches: 5. CDR1 and CDR2 (germline): SGHDN, FVKESK. The CDR3 spans 15 residues. In nucleotides, the CDR3 is TGTGCCAGCAGCCAAGCCACTAGCGGGCGTAATGAGCAGTTCCTC. It codes for CASSQATSGRNEQFL.

This clonotype has only a few counts. The rearrangement uses TRBV10-3 and TRBJ2-1; 8 bases align to TRBD2. The CDR3 is made up of 14 amino acids. V gave up 7 bases and J gave up 6 bases; unmatched junction bases: 8. Per germline, CDR1 ENHRY and CDR2 SYGVKD. The CDR3 loop is CAITRLANTNEQFF. In DNA, the CDR3 is TGTGCCATCACTAGACTAGCGAATACCAATGAGCAGTTCTTC.

The J gene is TRBJ1-1, the V gene TRBV2; D is ambiguous. This CDR3 has 14 residues. The germline V gene encodes CDR1 SNHLY and CDR2 FYNNEI. With 6 bases removed from V and 4 bases from J, the gap between germline ends came to 15 bases. CDR3 residues: CASSEVRGSTEAFF. The CDR3 DNA follows: TGTGCCAGCAGCGAGGTACGGGGATCCACTGAAGCTTTCTTT.

V gene TRBV3-1 combines with J gene TRBJ2-1; 13 nucleotides match TRBD2. V trimming: 0 bases; J trimming: 5 bases; junction bases outside the gene matches: 1. The CDR3 runs 16 residues. Germline CDR1 is LGHDT and CDR2 is YNNKEL (reference sequence). The CDR3 DNA sequence: TGTGCCAGCAGCCAAGATGGGACTAGCGGGAACAATGAGCAGTTCTTC. It specifies CASSQDGTSGNNEQFF.

This clonotype was detected ten times or more. This chain links TRBV7-9 with TRBJ2-7; TRBD1 aligns across 8 bases. The CDR3 is made up of 15 amino acids. In germline, CDR1 is SEHNR, CDR2 FQNEAQ (reference sequence). With 0 bases clipped from V and 4 bases from J, the junction kept 5 bases outside the gene matches. CDR3 amino acids: CASSLAQGAHYEQYF. The CDR3 region has the DNA TGTGCCAGCAGCTTAGCCCAGGGGGCGCATTACGAGCAGTACTTC.

This clonotype has just a few counts. J is TRBJ2-5 and V is TRBV12-3 or TRBV12-4, with D possibly matching TRBD2 (5 bases). This CDR3 region has 13 residues. V was cut by 4 bases and J by 5 bases, with 11 bases left in between. The DNA of the CDR3 is TGTGCCAGCAGTTCCGGGGATGGCGAGACCCAGTACTTC. Translated: CASSSGDGETQYF.

V gene TRBV19 combines with J gene TRBJ1-5, with TRBD1 as a possible D gene (6 bases). Trimming stripped 0 bases from V and 0 bases from J, with 12 bases between. This CDR3 region has 17 residues. CDR1 and CDR2 (germline): LNHDA, SQIVND (reference sequence). For the CDR3, the DNA is TGTGCCAGTAGTATAGATCTAGGGGGAAATAGCAATCAGCCCCAGCATTTT. Protein sequence: CASSIDLGGNSNQPQHF.

This clonotype was found many times. V usage is TRBV7-2 and J usage is TRBJ1-2; no clear D. Germline V gene data show CDR1 as SGHTA and CDR2 as FQGNSA. V was clipped by 10 bases and J by 1 base, with 19 bases between them. This CDR3 has 15 residues. The CDR3, as DNA: TGTGCCATCAAGAAAGGGCGGGGTATTAACTATGGCTACACCTTC. It codes for CAIKKGRGINYGYTF.

This clonotype was counted ten times or more. This chain links TRBV4-2 with TRBJ1-2; D perhaps matches TRBD1 (6 bases). CDR1 and CDR2 (germline): LGHNA, YNFKEQ. CDR3 length: 14 residues. Trimming stripped 0 bases from V and 2 bases from J, with 7 bases between. CDR3 DNA: TGTGCCAGCAGCCAAGAACAGGGAAACTATGGCTACACCTTC. Its protein product is CASSQEQGNYGYTF.

The gene calls are TRBV5-1 and TRBJ2-7, with TRBD2 matching 9 bases. The ends lost 1 base at V and 4 bases at J; junction bases unmatched: 6. The CDR3 spans 15 residues. Germline V gene sequence: CDR1 SGHRS, CDR2 YFSETQ. The chain's CDR3 is CASSLMLAGVYEQYF. DNA for the CDR3: TGCGCCAGCAGCTTGATGTTAGCGGGAGTTTACGAGCAGTACTTC.